This TCR beta chain is from a study of T cell responses to AZD1222 COVID-19 vaccine. Study overall: Analysis merged second doses at about 4 or about 12 weeks.

Germline CDR1 LNHDA, CDR2 SQIVND (reference sequence). V lost 7 bases to trimming and J lost 7 bases, with 17 bases between them. The CDR3 totals 14 residues. Remarks on this clone: The antigen is undetermined.

Measured with immunoSEQ multiplex PCR; TCRdb has only the in-frame clones, and not every one. The top ten clones hold around 6.1% of a sample with about 130,000 clones, 88% of them seen once. Study-level findings and limits: Following two doses of AZD1222, Spike-specific TCR breadth and depth rose.

The starting material was peripheral blood, obtained on day 0 of AZD1222 vaccination. The sequence came from an adult in good health. The chain employs TRBV19 and TRBJ1-3, with D perhaps matching TRBD1 (5 bases). CDR3 DNA: TGTGCCAGTACCCTCCGGCAGGGTGAGAACACCATATATTTT. Translation: CASTLRQGENTIYF.